The 11 T cell receptor beta chains listed next were all sequenced from one sample in a study of T cell repertoires in cytomegalovirus infection. One entry per CDR3 protein, called by TCRdb with MiXCR from the reads. The sample lists about 770,000 distinct CDR3 sequences; 25% to 30% were seen once. Their specific antigens are unknown. The input for sequencing was cultured CD8+ T cells from PBMCs, taken from culture after CMV antigen stimulation. The origin of the receptors is a human donor in good health (CMV status not recorded). Some clones in this sample may be carry-over from other donors' samples.

The chain carries TRBV4-3 and TRBJ2-2, with TRBD1 matching over 9 bases. J lost 7 bases, V lost 3 bases, and 3 bases had no gene match. The CDR3 length is 14 residues. Germline CDR1 reads LGHNA; CDR2 reads YSLEER. CDR3 bases: TGCGCCAGCAGCCAGGACAGGGGAAACGGGGAGCTGTTTTTT. It encodes CASSQDRGNGELFF.

In regard to this clonotype: At one end, the junction sequence differs from germline, possibly due to a read error. The rearrangement links TRBV6-1 to TRBJ2-7; D is perhaps TRBD1 (5 bases). The V gene's germline CDR1 is MNHNS and CDR2 SASEGT. This CDR3 has 18 amino acids. The CDR3 is CASSLRIWGTPSLYVQYF. The CDR3 nucleotides are TGTGCCAGCAGCCTCAGGATCTGGGGCACACCAAGTCTCTACGTGCAGTACTTC.

The chain recombines TRBV7-8 with TRBJ2-1, with 10 nucleotides matching TRBD1. Trimming at V came to 5 bases and at J to 2 bases, leaving 15 bases not matched to a gene. CDR1 SGHVS and CDR2 FQNEAQ come from the germline V gene. The CDR3 has 19 amino acids. The CDR3 region has the DNA TGTGCCAGCAGCCTACTACCCCGGGGGACAGGGGAAGCCTACAATGAGCAGTTCTTC. Translated, it gives CASSLLPRGTGEAYNEQFF.

The chain couples TRBV3-1 to TRBJ2-7; no definite D call. The germline V gene has CDR1 LGHDT and CDR2 YNNKEL (reference sequence). V was clipped by 0 bases and J by 6 bases, with 15 bases between them. The CDR3 consists of 15 residues. The CDR3 sequence is CASSQDNIYWGEQYF. For the CDR3, the DNA is TGTGCCAGCAGCCAAGACAATATCTATTGGGGCGAGCAGTACTTC.

The chain links TRBV12-3 or TRBV12-4 to TRBJ2-3; D is unclear. The CDR3 spans 13 residues. V dropped 10 bases and J dropped 6 bases, with 17 bases sitting between them. In DNA form, the CDR3 reads TGTGCCACCAGCCCCGTAGTGGCGGATACGCAGTATTTT. The encoded protein is CATSPVVADTQYF.

This clonotype occurred many times. This chain links TRBV7-8 with TRBJ2-1, with 11 nucleotides matching TRBD1. The length of the CDR3 is 15 residues. Trimming at V came to 7 bases and at J to 7 bases, leaving 9 bases not matched to a gene. The germline CDR1 and CDR2 sequences are SGHVS and FQNEAQ. The CDR3 loop reads CASTTNRDRGNEQFF. The CDR3 DNA is TGTGCCAGCACCACTAACCGGGACAGGGGGAATGAGCAGTTCTTC.

Only a few counts were recorded for this clonotype. The chain combines TRBV7-6 with TRBJ1-2, with D unclear. The CDR3 has 12 residues. The V and J ends lost 5 bases and 5 bases respectively, with 9 bases between them. Germline CDR1 and CDR2: SGHVS and FNYEAQ. Here the CDR3 reads CASSTYGYGYTF. The CDR3 nucleotides are TGTGCCAGCAGCACGTACGGATATGGCTACACCTTC.

The chain has TRBV20-1 and TRBJ1-2; D is unresolved. Deletions cut 0 bases from V and 4 bases from J, with 6 bases between. Germline V lookup: CDR1 DFQATT, CDR2 SNEGSKA (reference sequence). The length of the CDR3 is 12 residues. CDR3 protein: CSARDPRYGYTF. DNA of the CDR3: TGCAGTGCTAGAGATCCCCGCTATGGCTACACCTTC.

The genes are TRBV27 and TRBJ2-7, with D tentatively TRBD2 (7 bases). Trimming removed 6 bases at V and 6 bases at J, with 18 bases between. Germline CDR1 reads MNHEY; CDR2 reads SMNVEV (reference sequence). The CDR3 contains 14 residues. CDR3 residues: CASSRQGGVGEQYF. The CDR3 DNA follows: TGTGCCAGCAGCCGACAAGGGGGGGTGGGCGAGCAGTACTTC.

This clonotype was seen only a few times. The CDR3 protein is CASSQRVTLPGLEETQYF. The CDR3 nucleotides read TGTGCCAGCAGCCAACGGGTAACCTTACCAGGTCTAGAAGAGACCCAGTACTTC. The J gene is TRBJ2-5, the V gene TRBV3-1; no reliable D call. Between the trimmed V and J ends, which lost 2 bases and 3 bases, there was a span of 22 bases. The germline V gene has CDR1 LGHDT and CDR2 YNNKEL (reference sequence). The CDR3 runs 18 residues.

The chain joins TRBV4-2 to TRBJ2-3; D unresolved. CDR1 is LGHNA and CDR2 is YNFKEQ in the germline V gene. The CDR3 runs 15 residues. Trimming stripped 0 bases from V and 2 bases from J, with 9 bases between. CDR3 loop: CASSQEEVFTDTQYF. In DNA, the CDR3 is TGTGCCAGCAGCCAAGAAGAGGTTTTCACAGATACGCAGTATTTT.